This entry describes one T cell receptor beta chain. The antigen is undetermined. The sample belongs to a study of cytomegalovirus exposure and HLA in healthy donors. Regarding the study as a whole: TCR beta chains numbering about 160 were designated cytomegalovirus-associated. Reported results showed that the classifier diagnosed cytomegalovirus status with high specificity and sensitivity.

Profiled with immunoSEQ multiplex PCR; TCRdb holds only in-frame clones, not every one. This table holds about 160,000 clones, nearly 90% found once. Germline V CDR1 and CDR2: MDHEN, SYDVKM. This CDR3 region has 15 residues. V shed 5 bases and J shed 1 base, with 14 bases lying between them. The rearrangement joins TRBV28 to TRBJ1-1; tentatively, D is TRBD1 (6 bases). The sequencing input was PBMCs. The receptor was derived from a man between 18 and 35 years old in good health and CMV-seropositive. The CDR3 reads CASSARGQENTEAFF. The CDR3 DNA reads TGTGCCAGCAGTGCCCGGGGACAAGAGAACACTGAAGCTTTCTTT. Full variable domain (missing parts from reference TRBV28 and TRBJ1-1): DVKVTQSSRYLVKRTGEKVFLECVQDMDHENMFWYRQDPGLGLRLIYFSYDVKMKEKGDIPEGYSVSREKKERFSLILESASTNQTSMYLCASSARGQENTEAFFGQGTRLTVV.